A selection of T cell receptor beta chains follows, all from one sample in a study of graft-versus-host responses after intestinal transplantation. Their antigens are not known. Method: immunoSEQ multiplex PCR; TCRdb's copy keeps in-frame clones and lacks some. The sample lists over 65,000 clones, roughly 90% occurring once. Sequenced here: unstimulated CD8+ T cells sorted from spleen or lymph node cells, sampled before transplant. The receptors were sampled from a human donor who was the organ donor for an intestinal transplant. The CDR3 runs from the conserved cysteine through the conserved F or W.

TRBJ2-7,TRBV6-1,CASKQVTGKGYEQYF
TRBJ2-7,TRBV29-1,CSVEERYHEQYF
TRBJ1-2,TRBV28,CASSLRGAYYGYTF
TRBJ2-7,TRBV4-1,CASSQVATSGYEQYF
TRBJ1-2,TRBV25-1,CASSERGAIYGYTF
TRBJ2-3,TRBV19,CASSIGTSTDTQYF
TRBJ1-4,TRBV9,CASSVGGTVNEKLFF
TRBJ2-1,TRBV5-4,CASSTGLAGVLEQFF
TRBJ2-4,TRBV11-2,CASSFAGVTRTDKNIQYF
TRBJ2-7,TRBV28,CASSLSPQLAYEQYF
TRBJ2-1,TRBV5-8,CASSLVGLAGYNEQFF
TRBJ2-7,TRBV13,CASRAGLAGVQYEQYF
TRBJ1-2,TRBV10-2,CASGGYGYGYTF
TRBJ2-3,TRBV9,CASSVGVTSASTDTQYF
TRBJ1-5,TRBV27,CASRRTGQVEPQHF
TRBJ2-2,TRBV7-8,CASSFPVLQGGELFF
TRBJ2-2,TRBV27,CASSSLGQGANTGELFF
TRBJ2-3,TRBV5-5,CASSFTLGTSGTDTQYF